The 26 T cell receptor beta chains in this list originate from one sample, sequenced in a study of TIL therapy for anti-PD-1-resistant metastatic lung cancer. This was the immunoSEQ v3 assay. The protocol was immunoSEQ multiplex PCR, while the TCRdb copy is restricted to in-frame clones and leaves out a portion. This table holds 45,000 to 50,000 clones, about two thirds found once. Documented time point: pre-treatment sample, taken before nivolumab and TIL therapy. Pleural nodules or supraclavicular lymph nodes made up most of the excised metastases sampled. This material consisted of tumor tissue, taken at baseline. These receptors were taken from a person between 25 and 80 years old with non-small cell lung cancer.

The chain has TRBV5-1 and TRBJ2-7; a weak D match, TRBD2 (6 bases). V lost 4 bases to trimming and J lost 5 bases, with 13 bases between them. The CDR3 spans 13 residues. Germline CDR1 SGHRS, CDR2 YFSETQ. The CDR3 bases are TGCGCCAGCAGCCGCGGGGTTCTTGACGAGCAGTACTTC. Protein: CASSRGVLDEQYF. Based on the CDR3 plus reference TRBV5-1 and TRBJ2-7, the full variable domain is KAGVTQTPRYLIKTRGQQVTLSCSPISGHRSVSWYQQTPGQGLQFLFEYFSETQRNKGNFPGRFSGRQFSNSRSEMNVSTLELGDSALYLCASSRGVLDEQYFGPGTRLTVT.

V usage is TRBV5-1 and J usage is TRBJ1-2, with TRBD1 matching 7 bases. There are 15 residues in the CDR3. J lost 13 bases, V lost 0 bases, and 15 bases had no gene match. The V gene's germline CDR1 is SGHRS and CDR2 YFSETQ. In DNA, the CDR3 is TGCGCCAGCAGCTTGGAAGGGACAGCACTCGTAACTAGCACCTTC. As protein: CASSLEGTALVTSTF.

This clone has a handful of counts. The chain uses TRBV7-9 and TRBJ1-3, with 8 nucleotides matching TRBD1. From germline, CDR1 is SEHNR and CDR2 FQNEAQ (reference sequence). V shed 3 bases and J 6 bases; nucleotides not matched to a gene: 13. This CDR3 contains 17 residues. CDR3 in amino acids: CASSLSPGQGVENTIYF. CDR3 DNA: TGTGCCAGCAGCTTGTCGCCTGGACAGGGCGTGGAAAACACCATATATTTT.

This sequence joins TRBV5-4 and TRBJ1-6; D ambiguous. The CDR3 length is 14 residues. CDR1 SGHNT and CDR2 YYREEE come from the germline V gene (reference sequence). V gave up 3 bases and J gave up 7 bases, with 11 bases separating them. CDR3 coding DNA: TGTGCCAGCAGCTCAGGCCTGGGGAATTCACCCCTCCACTTT. This gives the protein CASSSGLGNSPLHF.

This chain links TRBV28 with TRBJ2-5; D is perhaps TRBD2 (5 bases). The CDR3 has 15 amino acids. CDR1 is MDHEN and CDR2 is SYDVKM in the germline V gene. Trimming cost V 5 bases and J 2 bases, with 15 bases left between them. CDR3 protein: CASSGPGKGQETQYF. The CDR3 DNA reads as TGTGCCAGCAGTGGCCCCGGGAAGGGACAAGAGACCCAGTACTTC.

V gene TRBV2 combines with J gene TRBJ1-1, with 8 bases matching TRBD1. The CDR3 runs 13 residues. Germline CDR1 is SNHLY and CDR2 is FYNNEI. J was trimmed by 9 bases and V by 6 bases; bases with no gene match: 9. This CDR3 reads CASRPGTGVKAFF. The CDR3 DNA is TGTGCCAGCAGGCCCGGGACAGGAGTTAAAGCTTTCTTT.

The V gene is TRBV13, the J gene TRBJ1-4, with no clear D. V gave up 5 bases and J gave up 5 bases, with 18 bases separating them. From germline, CDR1 is PRHDT and CDR2 FYEKMQ (reference sequence). The CDR3 covers 16 residues. Here the CDR3 DNA reads TGTGCCAGCAGCATGCTATCCGTGGAGGGAAATGAAAAACTGTTTTTT. Protein: CASSMLSVEGNEKLFF.

The chain has TRBV2 and TRBJ2-7; D is perhaps TRBD1 (5 bases). The CDR3 spans 12 residues. The germline V gene encodes CDR1 SNHLY and CDR2 FYNNEI. Trimming stripped 6 bases from V and 1 base from J, with 7 bases between. CDR3 sequence (DNA): TGTGCCAGCAGACCAGGGTCCTACGAGCAGTACTTC. It translates to CASRPGSYEQYF.

This sequence joins TRBV6-1 and TRBJ1-5, with D uncertain. CDR1 is MNHNS and CDR2 is SASEGT in the germline V gene. Trimming took 1 base from V and 0 from J, leaving 7 bases between them. The CDR3 sequence is 15 residues long. CDR3 nucleotides: TGTGCCAGCAGTGAAGGTAGCCGTAGCAATCAGCCCCAGCATTTT. Amino acid sequence: CASSEGSRSNQPQHF.

This chain links TRBV29-1 with TRBJ2-5; TRBD2 agrees at 14 bases. The CDR3 is 14 residues long. Germline-derived CDR1 and CDR2 are SQVTM and ANQGSEA. V was clipped by 7 bases and J by 7 bases; unmatched bases: 8. CDR3 sequence reads: CSDSGLAGVGTQYF. Written as DNA, the CDR3 is TGCAGCGATTCGGGACTAGCGGGAGTGGGGACCCAGTACTTC.

This clone has more than one count but fewer than ten. The chain couples TRBV4-1 to TRBJ1-2, with D unclear. V lost 8 bases, J lost 2 bases, and 15 bases lay in between. The CDR3 has 14 residues. The germline CDR1 and CDR2 sequences are MGHRA and YSYEKL. The CDR3 DNA follows: TGCGCCAGCGGCCTCCCCACAGAGAACTATGGCTACACCTTC. Encoded protein: CASGLPTENYGYTF.

The genes are TRBV5-4 and TRBJ2-2; no clear D gene. Trimming removed 5 bases from V and 4 bases from J, with 15 bases in between. Per germline, CDR1 SGHNT and CDR2 YYREEE (reference sequence). The CDR3 consists of 15 residues. CDR3 protein: CASRDPPGGTGELFF. In DNA, the CDR3 is TGTGCCAGCAGGGACCCTCCGGGTGGCACCGGGGAGCTGTTTTTT. The full variable domain, its missing parts supplied by reference TRBV5-4 and TRBJ2-2, is ETGVTQSPTHLIKTRGQQVTLRCSSQSGHNTVSWYQQALGQGPQFIFQYYREEENGRGNFPPRFSGLQFPNYSSELNVNALELDDSALYLCASRDPPGGTGELFFGEGSRLTVL.

This chain uses TRBV28 with TRBJ2-7, with D unclear. The CDR3 totals 13 residues. V was shortened by 2 bases and J by 4 bases, with 9 bases between the two germline ends. CDR1 MDHEN and CDR2 SYDVKM come from the germline V gene. In DNA form, the CDR3 reads TGTGCCAGCAGTTTAATAGGGAAATACGAGCAGTACTTC. It yields the protein CASSLIGKYEQYF.

This clone has a handful of counts. The same CDR3 also results from other DNA sequences found in this sample. The gene calls are TRBV28 and TRBJ1-5; possible D gene TRBD1, 5 bases. Germline V lookup: CDR1 MDHEN, CDR2 SYDVKM. V was pared by 5 bases and J by 0 bases, with 14 bases between. The CDR3 is 16 residues long. CDR3 DNA: TGTGCCAGCAGTCCGTCAGGGCGGGATAGCAATCAGCCCCAGCATTTT. Translating it yields CASSPSGRDSNQPQHF.

The rearrangement joins TRBV6-1 to TRBJ1-2; D is ambiguous. This CDR3 has 14 residues. Trimming left V 0 bases short and J 4 bases short, with 9 bases between. The germline gives CDR1 MNHNS, CDR2 SASEGT. The CDR3 protein is CASSEADGVYGYTF. The DNA of the CDR3 is TGTGCCAGCAGTGAAGCTGACGGGGTCTATGGCTACACCTTC.

This clone was detected many times. This sample includes further DNA sequences coding for the same CDR3. The chain combines TRBV29-1 with TRBJ1-1, with 7 bases identical to TRBD1. Unmatched junction bases numbered 5, after V lost 6 bases and J lost 4 bases. Germline loops: CDR1 SQVTM, CDR2 ANQGSEA. The CDR3 is 12 residues long. The CDR3 DNA reads TGCAGCGTACGACAGGGCAGCACTGAAGCTTTCTTT. As protein: CSVRQGSTEAFF.

V gene TRBV9 combines with J gene TRBJ2-3; 8 nucleotides match TRBD1. The CDR3 runs to 16 residues. The V gene's germline CDR1 is SGDLS and CDR2 YYNGEE. With V trimmed by 4 bases and J by 1 base, 8 bases remained unmatched. For the CDR3, the DNA is TGTGCCAGCAGCCCCTTCAGGGGGCCGGGCACAGATACGCAGTATTTT. Encoded protein: CASSPFRGPGTDTQYF.

This clone was detected only a few times. This sample includes further DNA sequences coding for the same CDR3. The chain uses TRBV5-4 and TRBJ2-7; possibly TRBD2 for D (5 bases). Between the trimmed V and J ends, which lost 4 bases and 4 bases, there was a span of 9 bases. The CDR3 runs 12 residues. The germline V gene encodes CDR1 SGHNT and CDR2 YYREEE (reference sequence). The CDR3 reads CASSRTAYEQYF. Written as DNA, the CDR3 is TGTGCCAGCAGCCGGACTGCTTACGAGCAGTACTTC.

The rearrangement uses TRBV14 and TRBJ2-5; the D gene could be TRBD1 or TRBD2 (5 bases each). Germline V gives CDR1 SGHDN, CDR2 FVKESK. The CDR3 consists of 16 residues. The V end was cut by 2 bases, the J end by 7 bases, with 20 bases between. The CDR3 region is CASSQNPVWGFGTQYF. The DNA for the CDR3 is TGTGCCAGCAGCCAAAACCCCGTTTGGGGGTTTGGGACCCAGTACTTC.

This chain joins TRBV30 and TRBJ1-4, with D uncertain. The germline CDR1 and CDR2 sequences are GTSNPN and SVGIG (reference sequence). The CDR3 has 12 residues. Trimming took 0 bases from V and 7 from J, leaving 6 bases between them. CDR3 protein: CAWSVSAEKLFF. In DNA form, the CDR3 reads TGTGCCTGGAGTGTTTCAGCTGAAAAACTGTTTTTT.

This clone was counted between two and nine times. The genes are TRBV19 and TRBJ1-1; maybe TRBD1 (6 bases). CDR1 and CDR2 from the germline V gene are LNHDA and SQIVND (reference sequence). The V gene lost 1 base and the J gene lost 8 bases, with 14 bases spanning the gap. The CDR3 sequence is 14 residues long. This chain's CDR3 is CASSIATGSVEAFF. For the CDR3, the DNA is TGTGCCAGTAGTATAGCGACAGGCAGCGTAGAAGCTTTCTTT.

The gene calls are TRBV7-2 and TRBJ1-2, with 8 bases matching TRBD1. The CDR3 consists of 14 residues. CDR1 and CDR2 (germline): SGHTA, FQGNSA. The trim removed 5 bases at V and 2 bases at J, leaving 4 bases unmatched. The CDR3 region is CASSPRQGNYGYTF. In DNA, the CDR3 is TGTGCCAGCAGCCCAAGACAGGGGAACTATGGCTACACCTTC.

The V call is TRBV19, the J call TRBJ2-7, with 8 bases matching TRBD2. From germline, CDR1 is LNHDA and CDR2 SQIVND (reference sequence). This CDR3 has 13 amino acids. Losses at the gene ends were 6 bases for V and 2 bases for J; bases not matched to a gene: 3. Here the CDR3 reads CASSYGGAYEQYF. CDR3 sequence (DNA): TGTGCCAGTAGCTACGGGGGGGCCTACGAGCAGTACTTC.

This rearrangement joins TRBV10-3 to TRBJ2-5; the match to TRBD2 covers 11 bases. CDR1 and CDR2 (germline): ENHRY, SYGVKD. This CDR3 contains 16 residues. V gave up 4 bases and J gave up 9 bases; unmatched junction bases: 13. The CDR3 DNA sequence: TGTGCCATCAGTGTGGAGGGACTAGCGGTCTCCATGGCCCAGTACTTC. Protein: CAISVEGLAVSMAQYF.

This rearrangement joins TRBV5-1 to TRBJ2-7; no clear D gene. V was pared by 0 bases and J by 3 bases, with 10 bases between. The length of the CDR3 is 14 residues. Germline loops: CDR1 SGHRS, CDR2 YFSETQ. CDR3 loop: CASSLEGGDYEQYF. The CDR3, as DNA: TGCGCCAGCAGCTTGGAGGGCGGAGACTACGAGCAGTACTTC.

A few counts support this clone. This chain links TRBV4-1 with TRBJ1-3; a possible D gene is TRBD1 (6 bases). The CDR3 is 15 residues long. Per germline, CDR1 MGHRA and CDR2 YSYEKL. Trimming left V 5 bases short and J 8 bases short, with 19 bases between. CDR3 sequence reads: CASSSRQDLLDTIYF. The CDR3 region has the DNA TGCGCCAGCAGCTCCCGACAGGACCTCTTGGACACCATATATTTT.